The clone carrying this T cell receptor (beta chain) has a handful of counts. Its antigen is not identified. The CDR3 runs to 14 residues. The germline gives CDR1 SQVTM, CDR2 ANQGSEA. J gave up 4 bases and V 1 base, and 1 base lay outside the gene matches. cDNA libraries for TCR alpha and TCR beta, carrying sample barcodes and UMIs, came from 5'RACE with constant-segment primers. TCRdb fed the 5' RACE reads into MiXCR, producing one record per CDR3 protein. The repertoire includes under 250,000 distinct CDR3 sequences, about 11% of them detected once, and around 2.9% sits in the top ten. These data originate in a study of T-cell memory formation after mild COVID-19. Study-wide background: Largely, the TCR clusters proved donor specific.

Study results and limitations: For contracting clones, CD4+ ones sat mainly in CM and EM, CD8+ in EMRA.

V and J are TRBV29-1 and TRBJ2-2; 9 nucleotides align to TRBD1. Material for sequencing was PBMCs or a T cell subset sorted from them (not recorded which). The sequence came from a man between 18 and 29 years old who had mild COVID-19 (a few samples of this study predate the infection). Cell type and time point are not known. CDR3 in amino acids: CSVEGDRVTGELFF. In nucleotides, the CDR3 is TGCAGCGTTGAAGGGGACAGGGTCACCGGGGAGCTGTTTTTT.